One sample yielded the 18 T cell receptor beta chains listed below, sequenced in a study of T-cell memory formation after mild COVID-19. TCRdb called the 5' RACE reads again in MiXCR, with one record for every CDR3 protein. Counted here are 140,000 or so distinct CDR3 sequences, 11% to 15% occurring once; the ten biggest clones make up about 27%. Specimen: PBMCs or a T cell subset sorted from them (not recorded which). These TCRs come from an adult woman who had mild COVID-19 (a few samples of this study predate the infection). Cell type and time point are not known.

The rearrangement uses TRBV12-3 or TRBV12-4 and TRBJ1-2; D ambiguous. This CDR3 comprises 11 residues. Deletions cut 4 bases from V and 7 bases from J, with 7 bases between. The CDR3 here is CASSSTPGYTF. The CDR3 coding sequence is TGTGCCAGCAGTTCTACTCCTGGCTACACCTTC.

This clonotype was observed a handful of times. The V and J genes are TRBV7-6 and TRBJ2-6; D is undetermined. CDR3 length: 14 residues. Germline V gene lookup returns CDR1 SGHVS and CDR2 FNYEAQ. Trimming stripped 5 bases from V and 2 bases from J, with 7 bases between. CDR3 nucleotides: TGTGCCAGCAGCCTAGGTCCTGGGGCCAACGTCCTGACTTTC. This codes for CASSLGPGANVLTF.

This clonotype was observed many times. This chain links TRBV4-2 with TRBJ2-7; the D gene is possibly TRBD1 (5 bases). This CDR3 contains 15 residues. Germline lookup yields CDR1 LGHNA and CDR2 YNFKEQ. Trimming cost V 0 bases and J 0 bases, with 9 bases left between them. In DNA, the CDR3 is TGTGCCAGCAGCCAAGATCCCACAGGCTCCTACGAGCAGTACTTC. This codes for CASSQDPTGSYEQYF.

V usage is TRBV7-7 and J usage is TRBJ2-2, with 11 bases fitting TRBD1. Germline values: CDR1 SSHAT, CDR2 FNYEAQ (reference sequence). The V gene end was trimmed by 4 bases and the J gene end by 5 bases; junction bases not matched to a gene: 9. The CDR3 loop spans 17 amino acids. CDR3 sequence reads: CASSSHVGTGGTGELFF. For the CDR3, the DNA is TGTGCCAGCAGCTCCCACGTGGGGACAGGGGGAACCGGGGAGCTGTTTTTT.

This clonotype was seen a handful of times. CDR3 in amino acids: CASSLEGPPAAYEQYF. The CDR3 DNA is TGCGCCAGCAGCTTGGAGGGACCCCCAGCCGCCTACGAGCAGTACTTC. This chain connects TRBV5-1 to TRBJ2-7; tentatively, D is TRBD1 or TRBD2 (5 bases each). With 0 bases removed from V and 2 bases from J, the gap between germline ends came to 15 bases. This CDR3 spans 16 amino acids. CDR1 is SGHRS and CDR2 is YFSETQ in the germline V gene.

This clonotype occurred a few times. The genes are TRBV7-9 and TRBJ2-1; 11 bases match TRBD2. The CDR3 totals 16 residues. Germline CDR1 and CDR2: SEHNR and FQNEAQ (reference sequence). V trimming: 5 bases; J trimming: 4 bases; junction bases outside the gene matches: 7. The CDR3 nucleotides are TGTGCCAGCAGCGTCACTAGCGGGAGAGCGTACAATGAGCAGTTCTTC. It encodes CASSVTSGRAYNEQFF.

In its sample, this clonotype was seen a few times. The V and J genes are TRBV29-1 and TRBJ2-7; 11 bases agree with TRBD1. J was trimmed by 0 bases and V by 4 bases; bases with no gene match: 14. Germline CDR1 reads SQVTM; CDR2 reads ANQGSEA. The CDR3 extends over 18 amino acids. The CDR3 loop reads CSVAGTGGGEWTSYEQYF. DNA for the CDR3: TGCAGCGTTGCAGGGACAGGGGGTGGGGAATGGACCTCCTACGAGCAGTACTTC.

This chain joins TRBV4-1 and TRBJ1-1; 10 bases map to TRBD1. CDR1 is MGHRA and CDR2 is YSYEKL in the germline V gene. The V and J ends lost 4 bases and 0 bases, in that order; junction bases with no gene match: 5. The CDR3 runs 16 residues. The DNA of the CDR3 is TGCGCCAGCAGCCGGACAGGGGGTGGCATGAACACTGAAGCTTTCTTT. Translating it yields CASSRTGGGMNTEAFF.

The rearrangement joins TRBV25-1 to TRBJ2-7, with a possible D match to TRBD1 (6 bases). Trimming took off 1 base at V and 2 bases at J, with 9 bases between the two ends. The CDR3 contains 14 residues. The germline V gene encodes CDR1 MGHDK and CDR2 SYGVNS. The CDR3 sequence is CASSEWGPAYEQYF. CDR3 sequence (DNA): TGTGCCAGCAGTGAATGGGGGCCCGCCTACGAGCAGTACTTC.

This chain connects TRBV3-1 to TRBJ2-7; D assignment may be TRBD1 or TRBD2 (6 bases each). The V gene lost 0 bases and the J gene lost 6 bases, with 12 bases spanning the gap. Germline V gene lookup returns CDR1 LGHDT and CDR2 YNNKEL (reference sequence). The CDR3 covers 14 residues. In DNA, the CDR3 is TGTGCCAGCAGCCAAGATTGGGGGGCCGGCGAGCAGTACTTC. It translates to CASSQDWGAGEQYF.

This chain connects TRBV11-2 to TRBJ2-1, with 12 bases identical to TRBD2. The CDR3 covers 20 residues. CDR1 and CDR2 from the germline V gene are SGHAT and FQNNGV. V dropped 4 bases and J dropped 1; count of bases not matched to a gene: 14. The CDR3 sequence is CASSSYPTTSGRMSYNEQFF. The CDR3 nucleotides read TGTGCCAGCAGCTCCTATCCAACGACTAGCGGGAGAATGTCCTACAATGAGCAGTTCTTC.

The rearrangement joins TRBV29-1 to TRBJ1-1; no clear D. V lost 5 bases to trimming and J lost 7 bases, with 11 bases between them. The CDR3 runs 11 residues. The V gene's germline CDR1 is SQVTM and CDR2 ANQGSEA. The CDR3, as DNA: TGCAGCGTTAAACAAGGTTATGAAGCTTTCTTT. It specifies CSVKQGYEAFF.

V is TRBV24-1 and J is TRBJ2-1; tentative D call: TRBD2 (9 bases). V was clipped by 9 bases and J by 3 bases, with 23 bases between them. From germline, CDR1 is KGHDR and CDR2 SFDVKD. CDR3 size: 17 residues. CDR3 in DNA: TGTGCCACCGCGACAGGGGAGCTAGCGGGAAACTACAATGAGCAGTTCTTC. Amino acids: CATATGELAGNYNEQFF.

J is TRBJ2-1 and V is TRBV7-9, with 8 bases identical to TRBD2. The ends lost 7 bases at V and 8 bases at J; junction bases unmatched: 13. The germline CDR1 and CDR2 sequences are SEHNR and FQNEAQ (reference sequence). The CDR3 runs 15 residues. Here the CDR3 reads CASIPRGGARDEQFF. CDR3 bases: TGTGCCAGCATCCCTCGGGGGGGGGCGAGAGATGAGCAGTTCTTC.

Ten or more counts support this clonotype. The rearrangement joins TRBV12-3 or TRBV12-4 to TRBJ2-1; D unresolved. Deletions cut 2 bases from V and 4 bases from J, with 6 bases between. The CDR3 consists of 13 residues. CDR3 bases: TGTGCCAGCAGTTTATACACATACAATGAGCAGTTCTTC. It is translated as CASSLYTYNEQFF.

The V and J genes are TRBV6-2 or TRBV6-3 and TRBJ1-2; 10 bases fit TRBD1. V lost 6 bases, J lost 6 bases, and 4 bases stayed unmatched. Germline CDR1 reads MNHEY; CDR2 reads SVGEGT. This CDR3 spans 13 amino acids. The CDR3 spells CASSSGTGDGYTF. CDR3 bases: TGTGCCAGCAGCTCCGGGACAGGGGATGGCTACACCTTC.

This chain connects TRBV9 to TRBJ2-3; weak D call: TRBD2 (7 bases). V lost 0 bases and J lost 2, with 13 bases in between. This CDR3 has 16 residues. Germline V CDR1 and CDR2: SGDLS, YYNGEE. The CDR3 spells CASSVAGGGPTDTQYF. CDR3 nucleotide sequence: TGTGCCAGCAGCGTAGCGGGCGGGGGCCCCACAGATACGCAGTATTTT.

The chain's CDR3 is CASSQNTASSYEQYF. The CDR3 bases are TGTGCCAGCAGCCAGAATACAGCGAGCTCCTACGAGCAGTACTTC. V and J are TRBV14 and TRBJ2-7; D remains ambiguous. There are 15 residues in the CDR3. CDR1 and CDR2 from the germline V gene are SGHDN and FVKESK. Trimming removed 3 bases at V and 0 bases at J, with 12 bases between. Variable domain in full (rest from reference TRBV14 and TRBJ2-7): EAGVTQFPSHSVIEKGQTVTLRCDPISGHDNLYWYRRVMGKEIKFLLHFVKESKQDESGMPNNRFLAERTGGTYSTLKVQPAELEDSGVYFCASSQNTASSYEQYFGPGTRLTVT.